These T cell receptor beta chains were read from a single sample in a study of T cell responses to AZD1222 COVID-19 vaccine. The repertoire was sequenced with immunoSEQ multiplex PCR; TCRdb's copy has only in-frame clones and lacks some. The sample lists roughly 80,000 clones; 70% to 90% were seen once. The specimen was peripheral blood, collected on day 0 of MenACWY control vaccination. The receptors here all came from an adult in good health. The CDR3 runs from the conserved cysteine through the conserved F or W. The D gene is left open where the match is weak. Not all rows give a size; the values are once, few, many and, for expanded clones, a class.

len | d_gene | j_gene | abundance | v_gene | CDR3aa | CDR3nt
13 | - | TRBJ2-5 | - | TRBV10-3 | CAISEGYQETQYF | TGTGCCATCAGTGAAGGATACCAAGAGACCCAGTACTTC
13 | - | TRBJ1-1 | - | TRBV30 | CAWSVQTNTEAFF | TGTGCCTGGAGTGTACAAACGAACACTGAAGCTTTCTTT
15 | - | TRBJ1-2 | - | TRBV6-9 | CASSYSEGRAVGYTF | TGTGCCAGCAGTTATTCGGAGGGTAGGGCGGTTGGCTACACCTTC
15 | - | TRBJ2-2 | - | TRBV10-3 | CAISGVGPDTGELFF | TGTGCCATCAGTGGTGTGGGGCCGGACACCGGGGAGCTGTTTTTT
15 | - | TRBJ2-5 | - | TRBV5-6 | CASSLGGAPQETQYF | TGTGCCAGCAGCTTGGGGGGGGCCCCTCAAGAGACCCAGTACTTC
12 | TRBD1 | TRBJ2-5 | - | TRBV7-9 | CASRSGGETQYF | TGTGCCAGCAGGTCAGGGGGAGAGACCCAGTACTTC
15 | TRBD1 | TRBJ2-2 | - | TRBV30 | CACLGDRGRDGELFF | TGTGCCTGTTTAGGGGACAGGGGGCGCGACGGGGAGCTGTTTTTT
12 | - | TRBJ2-1 | - | TRBV24-1 | CATSGGNGEQFF | TGTGCCACCAGTGGGGGTAACGGAGAGCAGTTCTTC
14 | - | TRBJ1-6 | - | TRBV28 | CASRGPEPSSPLHF | TGTGCCAGCAGGGGGCCGGAACCCTCTTCACCCCTCCACTTT
18 | - | TRBJ2-1 | - | TRBV19 | CASSITPPWERLYNEQFF | TGTGCCAGTAGTATCACCCCCCCGTGGGAGCGTCTCTACAATGAGCAGTTCTTC
15 | - | TRBJ2-1 | few | TRBV10-3 | CAISRSGSSYNEQFF | TGTGCCATCAGTCGGTCGGGAAGCTCCTACAATGAGCAGTTCTTC
13 | - | TRBJ2-2 | once | TRBV6-1 | CASSDSPTGELFF | TGTGCCAGCTCAGACTCTCCCACCGGGGAGCTGTTTTTT
14 | - | TRBJ1-1 | - | TRBV27 | CASSSGRTGTEAFF | TGTGCCAGCAGTTCGGGACGAACGGGCACTGAAGCTTTCTTT
13 | - | TRBJ2-7 | - | TRBV11-2 | CASSLGKPYEQYF | TGTGCCAGCAGCTTAGGGAAACCCTACGAGCAGTACTTC
15 | - | TRBJ1-3 | - | TRBV11-2 | CASSLARGSGNTIYF | TGTGCCAGCAGCTTGGCCAGGGGAAGTGGAAACACCATATATTTT
16 | TRBD1 | TRBJ2-7 | - | TRBV4-3 | CASSQETGAVSYEQYF | TGCGCCAGCAGCCAAGAGACAGGGGCGGTATCCTACGAGCAGTACTTC
14 | - | TRBJ1-1 | - | TRBV11-2 | CASSLPDALTEAFF | TGTGCCAGCAGCTTACCGGACGCTCTCACTGAAGCTTTCTTT
13 | TRBD1 | TRBJ1-1 | once | TRBV24-1 | CATSDPTGTEAFF | TGTGCCACCAGTGACCCGACAGGGACTGAAGCTTTCTTT
12 | - | TRBJ1-3 | - | TRBV6-6 | CATSGSGNTIYF | TGTGCCACTTCTGGCTCTGGAAACACCATATATTTT
13 | - | TRBJ1-2 | - | TRBV6-5 | CAGLQGARYGYTF | TGTGCCGGACTACAGGGAGCTCGCTATGGCTACACCTTC
14 | - | TRBJ1-2 | - | TRBV5-5 | CASTPSGGNYGYTF | TGTGCCAGCACCCCCTCTGGGGGGAACTATGGCTACACCTTC
16 | - | TRBJ2-2 | - | TRBV7-8 | CASSEHRDSRPGELFF | TGTGCCAGCAGCGAACACCGGGACTCCCGACCCGGGGAGCTGTTTTTT
13 | - | TRBJ2-5 | once | TRBV11-3 | CASSLDPLGTQYF | TGTGCCAGCAGCTTAGATCCCCTGGGGACCCAGTACTTC
13 | - | TRBJ1-1 | - | TRBV19 | CASSIDRNTEAFF | TGTGCCAGTAGTATAGACAGGAACACTGAAGCTTTCTTT
16 | TRBD2 | TRBJ2-2 | - | TRBV10-1 | CASSLGLAATAGELFF | TGCGCCAGCAGTCTAGGACTAGCGGCAACGGCCGGGGAGCTGTTTTTT
15 | TRBD2 | TRBJ2-2 | - | TRBV29-1 | CSVEDLGGGTGELFF | TGCAGCGTTGAAGATCTTGGCGGGGGCACCGGGGAGCTGTTTTTT
14 | TRBD1 | TRBJ1-1 | - | TRBV5-6 | CASSLWDREGEAFF | TGTGCCAGCAGCTTGTGGGACAGGGAAGGTGAAGCTTTCTTT
18 | TRBD1 | TRBJ2-4 | - | TRBV7-2 | CASSFPRRGGDAKNIQYF | TGTGCCAGCAGCTTCCCCCGACGAGGGGGCGATGCCAAAAACATTCAGTACTTC
16 | TRBD1 | TRBJ1-6 | - | TRBV30 | CAWRQGWGQDNSPLHF | TGTGCCTGGAGGCAAGGGTGGGGACAGGATAATTCACCCCTCCACTTT
15 | - | TRBJ1-1 | - | TRBV14 | CASSQNTGLVAEAFF | TGTGCCAGCAGCCAAAACACAGGGCTTGTTGCTGAAGCTTTCTTT
15 | - | TRBJ2-7 | - | TRBV7-9 | CASSPRGAGNREQYF | TGTGCCAGCAGCCCCCGGGGGGCGGGAAACAGGGAGCAGTACTTC
13 | - | TRBJ2-1 | few | TRBV7-7 | CASSLEWADEQFF | TGTGCCAGCAGCTTAGAGTGGGCGGACGAGCAGTTCTTC
16 | - | TRBJ1-1 | - | TRBV18 | CASSPRGAQVNTEAFF | TGTGCCAGCTCACCACGGGGGGCCCAGGTGAACACTGAAGCTTTCTTT
13 | TRBD2 | TRBJ2-2 | - | TRBV30 | CAWRLAGGGELFF | TGTGCCTGGAGGTTAGCGGGAGGCGGGGAGCTGTTTTTT
12 | - | TRBJ1-5 | - | TRBV4-2 | CASSQADQPQHF | TGTGCCAGCAGCCAAGCCGACCAGCCCCAGCATTTT
15 | TRBD2 | TRBJ2-1 | - | TRBV19 | CASSAPREGFGEQFF | TGTGCCAGTAGTGCCCCGCGGGAGGGCTTTGGTGAGCAGTTCTTC
14 | - | TRBJ2-7 | few | TRBV28 | CATHSSQGSYEQYF | TGTGCCACACATTCTTCACAGGGATCCTACGAGCAGTACTTC
16 | TRBD1 | TRBJ2-1 | - | TRBV28 | CASSSPGTVAYNEQFF | TGTGCCAGCAGTTCCCCCGGGACAGTTGCCTACAATGAGCAGTTCTTC